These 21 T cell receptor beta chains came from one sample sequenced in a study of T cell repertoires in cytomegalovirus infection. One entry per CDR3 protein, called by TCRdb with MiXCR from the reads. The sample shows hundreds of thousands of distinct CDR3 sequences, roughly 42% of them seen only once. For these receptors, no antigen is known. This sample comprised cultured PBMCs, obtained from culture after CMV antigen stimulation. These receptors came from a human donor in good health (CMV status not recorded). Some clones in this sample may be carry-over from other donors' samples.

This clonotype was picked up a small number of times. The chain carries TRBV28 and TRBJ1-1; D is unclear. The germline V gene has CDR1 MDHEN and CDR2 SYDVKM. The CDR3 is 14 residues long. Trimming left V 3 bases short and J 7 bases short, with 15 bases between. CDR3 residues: CASSFWGNGDEAFF. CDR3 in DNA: TGTGCCAGCAGTTTCTGGGGAAACGGCGATGAAGCTTTCTTT.

CDR3 nucleotides: TGTGCCAGCAGCCTTTTAGCGGGGGGTTCCTACAATGAGCAGTTCTTC. This encodes CASSLLAGGSYNEQFF. The V gene is TRBV7-6, the J gene TRBJ2-1, with 10 bases matching TRBD2. Germline V gene lookup returns CDR1 SGHVS and CDR2 FNYEAQ. With V trimmed by 5 bases and J by 1 base, 5 bases remained unmatched. The CDR3 length is 16 residues. The variable domain in full, completed from reference TRBV7-6 and TRBJ2-1, reads GAGVSQSPRYKVTKRGQDVALRCDPISGHVSLYWYRQALGQGPEFLTYFNYEAQQDKSGLPNDRFSAERPEGSISTLTIQRTEQRDSAMYRCASSLLAGGSYNEQFFGPGTRLTVL.

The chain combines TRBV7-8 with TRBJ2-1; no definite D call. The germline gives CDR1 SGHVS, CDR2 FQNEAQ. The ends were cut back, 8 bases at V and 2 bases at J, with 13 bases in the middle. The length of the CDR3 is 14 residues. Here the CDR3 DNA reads TGTGCCAGCGCAAAGCCCCAACCCTACAATGAGCAGTTCTTC. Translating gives CASAKPQPYNEQFF.

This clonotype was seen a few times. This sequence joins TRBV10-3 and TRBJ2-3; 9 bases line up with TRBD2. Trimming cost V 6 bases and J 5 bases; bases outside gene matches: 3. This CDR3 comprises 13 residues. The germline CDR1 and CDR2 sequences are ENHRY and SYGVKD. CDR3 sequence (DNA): TGTGCCATCAGGTTAGCGGGGGAAGATACGCAGTATTTT. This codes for CAIRLAGEDTQYF.

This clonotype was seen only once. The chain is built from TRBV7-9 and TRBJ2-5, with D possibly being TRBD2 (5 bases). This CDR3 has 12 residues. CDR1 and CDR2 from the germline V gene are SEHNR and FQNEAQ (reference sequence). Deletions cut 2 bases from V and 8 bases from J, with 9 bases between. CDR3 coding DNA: TGTGCCAGCAGCTTACTGGGAGCAACCCAGTACTTC. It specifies CASSLLGATQYF.

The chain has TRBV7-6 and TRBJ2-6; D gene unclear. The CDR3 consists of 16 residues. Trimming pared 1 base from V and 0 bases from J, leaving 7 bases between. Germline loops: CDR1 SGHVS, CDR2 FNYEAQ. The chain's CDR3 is CASSLGGGSGANVLTF. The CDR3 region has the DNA TGTGCCAGCAGCTTAGGTGGCGGCTCTGGGGCCAACGTCCTGACTTTC. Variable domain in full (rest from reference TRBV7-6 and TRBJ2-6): GAGVSQSPRYKVTKRGQDVALRCDPISGHVSLYWYRQALGQGPEFLTYFNYEAQQDKSGLPNDRFSAERPEGSISTLTIQRTEQRDSAMYRCASSLGGGSGANVLTFGAGSRLTVL.

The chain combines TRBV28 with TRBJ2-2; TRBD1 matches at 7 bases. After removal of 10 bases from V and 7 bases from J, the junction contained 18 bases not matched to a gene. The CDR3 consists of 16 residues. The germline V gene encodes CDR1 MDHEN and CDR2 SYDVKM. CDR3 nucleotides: TGTGCCACCCGGCCGCAAGACAGGGCATTTGGCGGGGAGCTGTTTTTT. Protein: CATRPQDRAFGGELFF.

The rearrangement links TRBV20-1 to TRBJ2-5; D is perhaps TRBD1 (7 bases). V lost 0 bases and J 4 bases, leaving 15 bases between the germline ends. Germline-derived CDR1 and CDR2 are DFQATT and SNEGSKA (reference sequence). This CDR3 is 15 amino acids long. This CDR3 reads CSARDSRQGGETQYF. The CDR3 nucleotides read TGCAGTGCTAGAGATTCGAGACAGGGAGGAGAGACCCAGTACTTC.

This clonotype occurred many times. This chain's CDR3 is CASSLGAGGDQPQHF. DNA for the CDR3: TGTGCCAGCAGCTTAGGAGCAGGGGGCGATCAGCCCCAGCATTTT. This chain uses TRBV7-6 with TRBJ1-5, with 8 bases identical to TRBD1. The V and J ends lost 1 base and 5 bases, in that order; junction bases with no gene match: 4. This CDR3 contains 15 residues. Germline CDR1 and CDR2: SGHVS and FNYEAQ.

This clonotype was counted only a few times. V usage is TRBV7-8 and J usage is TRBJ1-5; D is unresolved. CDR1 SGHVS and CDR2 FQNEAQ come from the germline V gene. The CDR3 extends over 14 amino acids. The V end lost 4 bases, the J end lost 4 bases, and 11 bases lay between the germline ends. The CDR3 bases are TGTGCCAGCAGCTCGAGACCTCCAAATCAGCCCCAGCATTTT. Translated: CASSSRPPNQPQHF.

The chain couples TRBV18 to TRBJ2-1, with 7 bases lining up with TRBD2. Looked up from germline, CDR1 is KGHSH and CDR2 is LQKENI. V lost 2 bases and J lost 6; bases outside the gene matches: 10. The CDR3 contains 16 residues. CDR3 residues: CASSPGTSASSNEQFF. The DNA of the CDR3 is TGTGCCAGCTCACCAGGAACTAGCGCTTCAAGCAATGAGCAGTTCTTC.

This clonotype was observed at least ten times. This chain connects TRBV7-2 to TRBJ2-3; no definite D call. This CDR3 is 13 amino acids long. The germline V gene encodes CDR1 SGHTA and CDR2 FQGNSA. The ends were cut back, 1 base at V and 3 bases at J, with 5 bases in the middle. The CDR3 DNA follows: TGTGCCAGCAGCTTAGTATGGACAGATACGCAGTATTTT. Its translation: CASSLVWTDTQYF.

The CDR3 sequence is CASSPGGQLGETQYF. The CDR3 region has the DNA TGTGCCAGCAGCCCGGGGGGACAGCTAGGGGAGACCCAGTACTTC. The chain has TRBV7-2 and TRBJ2-5; tentatively, D is TRBD1 or TRBD2 (7 bases each). Germline V lookup: CDR1 SGHTA, CDR2 FQGNSA. The CDR3 is made up of 15 amino acids. V dropped 5 bases and J dropped 5 bases, with 18 bases sitting between them.

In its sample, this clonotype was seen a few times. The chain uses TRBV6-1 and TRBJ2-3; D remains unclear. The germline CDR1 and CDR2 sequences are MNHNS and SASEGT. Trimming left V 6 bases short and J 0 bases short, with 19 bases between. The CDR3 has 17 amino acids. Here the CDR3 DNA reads TGTGCCAGCAGCCCCATTAAAAAAGCTGAGAGCACAGATACGCAGTATTTT. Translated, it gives CASSPIKKAESTDTQYF.

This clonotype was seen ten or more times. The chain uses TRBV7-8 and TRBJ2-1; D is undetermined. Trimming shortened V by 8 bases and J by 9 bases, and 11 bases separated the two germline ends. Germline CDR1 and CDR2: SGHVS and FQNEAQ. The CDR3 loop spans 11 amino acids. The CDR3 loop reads CASCDGPEQFF. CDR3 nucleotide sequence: TGTGCCAGCTGCGACGGTCCTGAGCAGTTCTTC. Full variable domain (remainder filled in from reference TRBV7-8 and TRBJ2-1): GAGVSQSPRYKVAKRGQDVALRCDPISGHVSLFWYQQALGQGPEFLTYFQNEAQLDKSGLPSDRFFAERPEGSVSTLKIQRTQQEDSAVYLCASCDGPEQFFGPGTRLTVL.

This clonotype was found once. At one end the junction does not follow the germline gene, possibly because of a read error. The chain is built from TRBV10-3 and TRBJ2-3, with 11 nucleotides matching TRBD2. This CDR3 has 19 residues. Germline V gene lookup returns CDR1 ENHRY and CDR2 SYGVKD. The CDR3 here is CAFSARLAGISGSTDTQYF. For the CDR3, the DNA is TGTGCCTTCAGCGCCCGACTAGCGGGAATCAGCGGAAGCACAGATACGCAGTATTTT.

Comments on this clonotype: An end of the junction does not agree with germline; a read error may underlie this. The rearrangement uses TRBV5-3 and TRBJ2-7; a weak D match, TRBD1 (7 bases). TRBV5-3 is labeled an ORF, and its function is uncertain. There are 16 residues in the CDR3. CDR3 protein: CASSLDEGGQSDEQYF. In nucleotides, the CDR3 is TGTGCCAGCAGCTTGGACGAGGGGGGACAGTCGGACGAGCAGTACTTC.

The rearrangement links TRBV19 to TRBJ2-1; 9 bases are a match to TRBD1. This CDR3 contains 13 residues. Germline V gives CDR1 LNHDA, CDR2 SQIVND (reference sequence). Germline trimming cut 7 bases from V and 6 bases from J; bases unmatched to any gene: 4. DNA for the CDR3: TGTGCCAGTAACCCGACAGGGGGCAATGAGCAGTTCTTC. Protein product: CASNPTGGNEQFF.

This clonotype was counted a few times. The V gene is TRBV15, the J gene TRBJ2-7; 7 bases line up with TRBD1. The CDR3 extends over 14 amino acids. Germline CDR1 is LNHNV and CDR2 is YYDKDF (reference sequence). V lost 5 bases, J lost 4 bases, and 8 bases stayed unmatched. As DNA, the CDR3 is TGTGCCACCAGCGTCGACAGGGCGAGGTACGAGCAGTACTTC. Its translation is CATSVDRARYEQYF.

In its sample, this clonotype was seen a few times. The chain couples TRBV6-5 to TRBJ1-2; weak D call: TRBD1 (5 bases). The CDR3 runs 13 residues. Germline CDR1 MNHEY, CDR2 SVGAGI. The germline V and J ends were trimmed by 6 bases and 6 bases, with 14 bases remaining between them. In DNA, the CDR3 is TGTGCCAGCAGACTATCAGGGTTTAATGGCTACACCTTC. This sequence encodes CASRLSGFNGYTF.

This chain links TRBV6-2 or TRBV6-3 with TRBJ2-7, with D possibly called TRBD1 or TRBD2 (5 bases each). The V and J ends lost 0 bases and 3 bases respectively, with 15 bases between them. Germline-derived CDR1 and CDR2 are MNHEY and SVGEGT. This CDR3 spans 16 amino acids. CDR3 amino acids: CASSYSPDRGVYEQYF. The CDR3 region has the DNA TGTGCCAGCAGTTACTCACCGGACCGAGGGGTCTACGAGCAGTACTTC.